Described below is a single TCR beta chain sequence and its context. At cycle 4 day 1, cycle 7 day 1, and baseline, blood was sampled. The sample belongs to a study of OX40 agonist ivuxolimab in advanced cancers. Background on the study: Among those enrolled, mean age was 60 years (range roughly 20 to 85) and 82.7% were male. Allowance was made for prior anti-PD-1, anti-PD-L1 or anti-CTLA-4 therapy, and around 44% had some.

Repertoires were generated with immunoSEQ multiplex PCR, while TCRdb's copy carries only in-frame clones and drops some. The repertoire holds 50,000 to 70,000 clones, with 84% as singletons. The sequence came from an adult with an advanced solid tumor such as melanoma, head and neck, liver or kidney cancer. This specimen was CD4+ or CD8+ T cells sorted from blood, taken in a trial of the OX40 agonist ivuxolimab.

CDR3 coding DNA: TGTGCCAGCAGTCTACAGGGGCTAAGAAACAATGAGCAGTTCTTC. Protein: CASSLQGLRNNEQFF. V is TRBV27 and J is TRBJ2-1; 7 nucleotides line up with TRBD1. The V segment lost 5 bases and the J segment 5 bases; nucleotides outside the gene matches: 9. The V gene's germline CDR1 is MNHEY and CDR2 SMNVEV (reference sequence). CDR3 size: 15 residues.